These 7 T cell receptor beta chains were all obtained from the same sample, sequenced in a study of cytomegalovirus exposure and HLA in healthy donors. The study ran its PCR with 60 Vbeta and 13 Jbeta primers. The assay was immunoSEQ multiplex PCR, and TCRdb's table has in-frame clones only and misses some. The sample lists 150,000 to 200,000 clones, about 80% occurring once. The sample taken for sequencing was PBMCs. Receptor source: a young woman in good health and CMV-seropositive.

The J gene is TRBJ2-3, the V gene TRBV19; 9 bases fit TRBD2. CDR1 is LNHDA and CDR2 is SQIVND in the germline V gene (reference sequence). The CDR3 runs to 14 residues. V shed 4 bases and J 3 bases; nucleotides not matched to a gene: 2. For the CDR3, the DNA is TGTGCCAGTAGTAGCGGGGGGGTTACAGATACGCAGTATTTT. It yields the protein CASSSGGVTDTQYF.

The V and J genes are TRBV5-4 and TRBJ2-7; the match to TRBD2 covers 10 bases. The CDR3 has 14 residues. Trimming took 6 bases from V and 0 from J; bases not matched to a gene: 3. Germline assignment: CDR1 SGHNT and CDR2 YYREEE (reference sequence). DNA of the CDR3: TGTGCCAGCAACCGGACTAGCGGCTCCTACGAGCAGTACGTC. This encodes CASNRTSGSYEQYV.

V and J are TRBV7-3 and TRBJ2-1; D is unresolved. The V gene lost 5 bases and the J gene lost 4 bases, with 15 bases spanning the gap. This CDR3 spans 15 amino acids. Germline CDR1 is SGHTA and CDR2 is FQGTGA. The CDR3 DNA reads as TGTGCCAGCAGCCTTACTCCACTCGCATACAATGAGCAGTTCTTC. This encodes CASSLTPLAYNEQFF.

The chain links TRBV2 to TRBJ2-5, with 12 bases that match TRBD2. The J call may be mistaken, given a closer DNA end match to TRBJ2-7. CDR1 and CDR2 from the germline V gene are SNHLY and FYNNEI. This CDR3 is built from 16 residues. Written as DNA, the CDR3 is TGTGCCAGCAGTGCTAGGACTAGCGGGGCAACCTACGAGCAGTACTTC. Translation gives CASSARTSGATYEQYF.

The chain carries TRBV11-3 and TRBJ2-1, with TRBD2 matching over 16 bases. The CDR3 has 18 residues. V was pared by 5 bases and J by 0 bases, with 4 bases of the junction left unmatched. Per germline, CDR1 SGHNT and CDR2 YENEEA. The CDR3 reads CASSRGLAGGRSYNEQFF. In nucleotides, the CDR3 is TGTGCCAGCAGCCGGGGACTAGCGGGGGGGCGCTCCTACAATGAGCAGTTCTTC. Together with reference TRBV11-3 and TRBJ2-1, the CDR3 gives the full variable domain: EAGVVQSPRYKIIEKKQPVAFWCNPISGHNTLYWYLQNLGQGPELLIRYENEEAVDDSQLPKDRFSAERLKGVDSTLKIQPAELGDSAVYLCASSRGLAGGRSYNEQFFGPGTRLTVL.

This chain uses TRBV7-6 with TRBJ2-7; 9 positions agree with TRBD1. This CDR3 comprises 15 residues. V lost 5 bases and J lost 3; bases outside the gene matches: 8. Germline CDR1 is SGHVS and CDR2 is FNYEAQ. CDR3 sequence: CASSVSGTGNYEQYF. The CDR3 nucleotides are TGTGCCAGCAGCGTGAGCGGGACAGGGAACTACGAGCAGTACTTC.

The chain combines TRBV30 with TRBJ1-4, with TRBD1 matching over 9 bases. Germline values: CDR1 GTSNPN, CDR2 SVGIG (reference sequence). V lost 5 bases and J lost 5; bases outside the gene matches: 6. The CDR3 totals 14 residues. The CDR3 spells CAWGQGSSNEKLFF. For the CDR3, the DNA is TGTGCCTGGGGACAGGGGTCATCGAATGAAAAACTGTTTTTT.